Detailed here is one T cell receptor beta chain. It lacks a known antigen. It has no much larger one-base neighbor in the sample; base qualities were not kept. The data stem from a study of beta chain features in type 1 diabetes (dated by TCRdb to 2016 to 2018). Turning to the overall study: No differences in mean age, gender distribution, total cell number or subset yield were found between patients and healthy donors. Whereas all 30 or so donors provided naive and central memory subsets, regulatory and stem cell-like memory subsets were isolated from just 8 patients and roughly 8 healthy donors. In the study, recently diagnosed type 1 diabetes patients and matched healthy donors were compared on the TCRB repertoires of their sorted circulating CD4+ T cell subsets. A total of some 110 million sorted cells were examined across all samples, and a strong correlation was observed between cell number per subset and RNA yield. What the research found in general, with its limitations: The naive, central memory and regulatory TCRB repertoires appeared to resemble one another more closely among patients than among healthy donors. A moderate but significant shortening of TCRB CDR3 length was observed in type 1 diabetes patients in all four CD4+ subsets. HLA sub-analyses involved small numbers of individuals, so any influence of HLA type on TCRB rearrangement remained unresolved. Shorter templates might have been favored by PCR, but patient and control samples were amplified and corrected together, so both groups would have been affected equally by any skew. Because cDNA rather than genomic DNA was sequenced, highly expressing activated cells could have been over-represented, although no difference in activation and CD3 levels was found between groups. At VDJ recombination sites, patients with type 1 diabetes made fewer insertions and deleted more nucleotides, a pattern implying thymic rearrangement abnormalities.

A single peripheral blood draw of 95 to 150 mL on average was collected from each donor into heparinised tubes. Using a panel that included CD45RO, CCR7, CD25, CD127, CD95 and CD27, naive, central memory, regulatory and stem cell-like memory CD4+ T cells were sorted on a BD FACSAria II. Every sorted population had a purity above 98%. PBMCs were isolated immediately by Lymphoprep density gradient centrifugation and stained directly without culture. So that batch effects would be minimized, each experiment stained and sorted samples in pairs, pairing one healthy donor with one patient. The entire amount of isolated RNA was reverse transcribed using the High Capacity cDNA Reverse Transcription Kit, so the sequenced TCRB transcripts were expressed ones. Naive, central memory and regulatory T cell samples underwent deep immunoSEQ sequencing, averaging around 4 million total reads per sample. Sorted cells were lysed in RLT buffer, and RNA was extracted using DNase-treated RNeasy Micro or Mini kits according to cell number. Each cell subset was processed separately to prevent cross-contamination, with patient and healthy donor samples processed together. The immunoSEQ multiplex PCR was used to amplify TCRB sequences from cDNA, yielding 87-bp fragments that span the CDR3 region. Sequencing of the amplicons was performed on the Illumina HiSeq platform. The study's own analysis went as follows. PCR bias was corrected computationally using synthetic template baselines, and reads within Hamming distance 2 were collapsed, with unmergeable singletons discarded. Reads were aligned against IMGT to assign V, D and J genes, CDR3 length and insertions or deletions at six rearrangement sites. Within each subset, clonotype counts were normalized to sorted cell number, and only after that were true diversity and Gini coefficients computed with the tcR R package. Repertoire sharing was quantified using the overlap coefficient calculated on TCRB nucleotide sequences. Out-of-frame TCRB sequences from naive cells were analyzed as a proxy for the pre-selection repertoire. Here the immuneACCESS table is served through TCRdb, limited to in-frame sequences with V and J called. Missing clones are a known gap in these copies; in checked studies unresolved V genes cover under half, and the rest lacks a known reason. V and J calls plus clone size are reproduced from that table; the DNA served to infer D and trimming. Here the sample has fewer than 650,000 clones; 15% to 17% occur a single time. Of the sample, approximately 0.087% is held by the ten largest clones.

From a lookup of the germline V gene, CDR1 and CDR2 are SNHLY and FYNNEI. Including the terminal cysteine and phenylalanine, the CDR3 comprises 13 residues. Just CDR3 DNA is preserved here, 39 bases in frame from base 1. V and J lose 7 bases and 6 bases, and a span of 13 bases separates them. Sequences were obtained from naive CD4+ T cells from blood. The cell subset or site tag for this specimen amounts to: true naive CD4+ T cells. The TCR comes from a man aged 18 to 29 in good health. The chain employs TRBV2 and TRBJ2-1, with the D gene call left open. The CDR3 sequence is CASTGPPPNEQFF. The DNA sequence reads TGTGCCAGCACTGGACCACCCCCCAATGAGCAGTTCTTC. The CDR3 plus the reference TRBV2 and TRBJ2-1 genes for the other parts give the full variable domain: EPEVTQTPSHQVTQMGQEVILRCVPISNHLYFYWYRQILGQKVEFLVSFYNNEISEKSEIFDDQFSVERPDGSNFTLKIRSTKLEDSAMYFCASTGPPPNEQFFGPGTRLTVL.